A single sample gave rise to the 6 T cell receptor beta chains below, sequenced in a study of radiation and T cells in renal cell carcinoma. TCRdb's copy holds only in-frame clones and misses some; the assay was immunoSEQ multiplex PCR. The sample records fewer than 8,500 clones, almost 65% being singletons. Treatment meaning: treatment-naive control, cytoreductive nephrectomy. The sequenced sample was tumor tissue, obtained from a patient whose treatment was nephrectomy without radiotherapy. Receptors originate from a woman aged 70-85 years with renal cell carcinoma.

This clone came up once. The genes are TRBV6-5 and TRBJ1-3, with D tentatively TRBD1 (6 bases). Germline CDR1 is MNHEY and CDR2 is SVGAGI. The V gene lost 2 bases and the J gene lost 4 bases, with 6 bases spanning the gap. CDR3 length equals 13 residues. CDR3 nucleotide sequence: TGTGCCAGCAGTTACGACAGGGGAAACACCATATATTTT. Residues: CASSYDRGNTIYF.

J is TRBJ2-7 and V is TRBV7-2; D might be TRBD1 (5 bases). V was clipped by 5 bases and J by 6 bases, with 14 bases between them. Per germline, CDR1 SGHTA and CDR2 FQGNSA. CDR3 length: 13 residues. CDR3 DNA: TGTGCCAGCAGCGGTCCAGGGAAGGTCGAGCAGTACTTC. Its translation is CASSGPGKVEQYF.

This chain uses TRBV27 with TRBJ1-1, with D possibly TRBD1 on 5 matching bases. The CDR3 sequence is 16 residues long. The germline V and J ends were trimmed by 3 bases and 7 bases, with 21 bases remaining between them. Germline-derived CDR1 and CDR2 are MNHEY and SMNVEV (reference sequence). Here the CDR3 DNA reads TGTGCCAGCAGTTTTGTCGGGTTTTCGGGGACCGGTGAAGCTTTCTTT. It encodes CASSFVGFSGTGEAFF.

The rearrangement links TRBV30 to TRBJ1-4; D ambiguous. CDR3 length: 14 amino acids. Germline-derived CDR1 and CDR2 are GTSNPN and SVGIG (reference sequence). V lost 2 bases and J 8 bases, leaving 15 bases between the germline ends. CDR3 in DNA: TGTGCCTGGAGTTCCGGCAGCCTTCAAGAAAAACTGTTTTTT. Translated: CAWSSGSLQEKLFF.

V usage is TRBV30 and J usage is TRBJ2-7; no reliable D call. The V and J ends lost 8 bases and 3 bases respectively, with 11 bases between them. The CDR3 contains 11 residues. The germline gives CDR1 GTSNPN, CDR2 SVGIG (reference sequence). In DNA form, the CDR3 reads TGTGCCGTAAGGACCCACTACGAGCAGTACTTC. Its translation: CAVRTHYEQYF.

The genes are TRBV30 and TRBJ2-1, with D tentatively TRBD1 or TRBD2 (5 bases each). The germline CDR1 and CDR2 sequences are GTSNPN and SVGIG (reference sequence). The CDR3 is made up of 12 amino acids. V lost 0 bases to trimming and J lost 8 bases, with 8 bases between them. DNA of the CDR3: TGTGCCTGGAGTGTGAGGGGACATGAGCAGTTCTTC. It translates to CAWSVRGHEQFF. The full variable domain, completed using reference TRBV30 and TRBJ2-1, is SQTIHQWPATLVQPVGSPLSLECTVEGTSNPNLYWYRQAAGRGLQLLFYSVGIGQISSEVPQNLSASRPQDRQFILSSKKLLLSDSGFYLCAWSVRGHEQFFGPGTRLTVL.